This T cell receptor (beta chain) comes out of a study of CD8 T cells in ankylosing spondylitis. Germline assignment: CDR1 LGHDT and CDR2 YNNKEL (reference sequence). The CDR3 runs to 16 residues. V lost 4 bases, J lost 2 bases, and 4 bases stayed unmatched. Study-level results: Apparently characteristic of ankylosing spondylitis blood was a TCR beta motif (about 8 highly homologous variants).

TCRdb reprocessed the 5' RACE reads with MiXCR, giving one entry per CDR3 protein. The sample consists of about 500,000 distinct CDR3 sequences, 9.5% to 15% of them appearing once. With regard to this clonotype: Its antigen is undetermined.

The clonotype was recovered from a male donor with ankylosing spondylitis. The sequencing input was blood, either unsorted or a sorted T cell fraction (not recorded which). The genes are TRBV3-1 and TRBJ2-1, with 11 nucleotides matching TRBD2. The CDR3 is CASSRRLAGTYNEQFF. CDR3 coding DNA: TGTGCCAGCAGCCGAAGACTAGCGGGGACCTACAATGAGCAGTTCTTC.